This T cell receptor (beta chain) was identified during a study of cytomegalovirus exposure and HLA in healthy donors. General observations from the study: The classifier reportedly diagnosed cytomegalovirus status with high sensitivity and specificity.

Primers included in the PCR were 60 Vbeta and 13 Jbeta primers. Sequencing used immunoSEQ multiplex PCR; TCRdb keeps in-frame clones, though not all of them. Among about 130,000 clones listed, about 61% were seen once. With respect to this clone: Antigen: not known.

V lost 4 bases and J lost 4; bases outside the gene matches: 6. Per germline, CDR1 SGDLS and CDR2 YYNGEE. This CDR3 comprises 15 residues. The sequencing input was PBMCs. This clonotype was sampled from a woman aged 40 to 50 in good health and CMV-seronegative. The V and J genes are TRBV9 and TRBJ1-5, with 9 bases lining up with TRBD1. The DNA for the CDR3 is TGTGCCAGCAGCCCAGAGGGGACAGGGAATCAGCCCCAGCATTTT. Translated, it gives CASSPEGTGNQPQHF.